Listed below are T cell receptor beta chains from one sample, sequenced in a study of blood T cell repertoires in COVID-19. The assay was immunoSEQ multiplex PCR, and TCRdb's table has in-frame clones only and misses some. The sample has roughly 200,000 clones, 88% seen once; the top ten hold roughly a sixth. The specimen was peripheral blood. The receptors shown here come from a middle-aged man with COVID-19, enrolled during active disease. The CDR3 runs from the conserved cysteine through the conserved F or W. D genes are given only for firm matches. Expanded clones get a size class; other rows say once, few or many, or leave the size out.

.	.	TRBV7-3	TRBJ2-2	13	CASSLMYTGELFF	TGTGCCAGCAGCTTAATGTACACCGGGGAGCTGTTCTTT
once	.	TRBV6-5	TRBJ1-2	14	CASSTGFANYGYTF	TGTGCCAGCAGTACAGGATTCGCTAACTATGGCTACACCTTC
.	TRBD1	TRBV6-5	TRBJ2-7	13	CASRNRGTYEQYF	TGTGCCAGCAGAAACAGGGGTACCTACGAGCAGTACTTC
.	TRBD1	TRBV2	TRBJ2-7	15	CASSTGGTGSHEQYF	TGTGCCAGCAGTACTGGTGGGACAGGGTCTCACGAGCAGTACTTC
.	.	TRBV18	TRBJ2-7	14	CASSADSVPYEQYF	TGTGCCAGCTCCGCGGACAGCGTCCCCTACGAGCAGTACTTC
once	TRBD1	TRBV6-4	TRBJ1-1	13	CASSANRGSEAFF	TGTGCCAGCAGTGCTAACAGGGGGAGTGAAGCTTTCTTT
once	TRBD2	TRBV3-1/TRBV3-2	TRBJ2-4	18	CASSPPVASGRSKNIQYF	TGTGCCAGCAGCCCCCCCGTGGCTAGCGGGAGGTCCAAAAACATTCAGTACTTC
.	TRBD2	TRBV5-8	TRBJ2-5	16	CASSSAGTSGLETQYF	TGTGCCAGCAGCTCCGCCGGGACTAGCGGACTAGAGACCCAGTACTTC
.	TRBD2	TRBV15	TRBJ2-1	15	CATSRDGGGVNEQFF	TGTGCCACCAGCAGAGATGGCGGGGGAGTCAATGAGCAGTTCTTC
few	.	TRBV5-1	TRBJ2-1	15	CASSRDGGSYNEQFF	TGCGCCAGCAGCCGGGATGGCGGGTCTTACAATGAGCAGTTCTTC
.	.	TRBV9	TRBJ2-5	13	CASSVASRETQYF	TGTGCCAGCAGCGTAGCCTCCAGAGAGACCCAGTACTTC
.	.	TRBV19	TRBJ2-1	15	CASSIPRSLGNEQFF	TGTGCCAGTAGTATTCCAAGGAGCCTCGGCAATGAGCAGTTCTTC
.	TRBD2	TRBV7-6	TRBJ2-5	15	CASSSGLAGVETQYF	TGTGCCAGCAGCTCGGGACTAGCGGGAGTTGAGACCCAGTACTTC
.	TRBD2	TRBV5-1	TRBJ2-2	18	CASSLGRESGSNTGELFF	TGCGCCAGCAGCTTGGGCCGGGAAAGCGGGAGTAACACCGGGGAGCTGTTTTTT
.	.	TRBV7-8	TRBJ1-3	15	CASSKAGFSGNTIYF	TGTGCCAGCAGCAAAGCAGGCTTCTCTGGAAACACCATATATTTT
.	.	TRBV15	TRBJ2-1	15	CATSRSRGQLNEQFF	TGTGCCACCAGCAGATCGCGGGGGCAGTTAAATGAGCAGTTCTTC
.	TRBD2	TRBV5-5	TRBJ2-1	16	CASSLYGTSGINEQFF	TGTGCCAGCAGCCTGTACGGGACTAGCGGAATCAATGAGCAGTTCTTC
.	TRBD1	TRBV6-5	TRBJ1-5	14	CASSRQGADQPQHF	TGTGCCAGCAGCCGACAGGGGGCAGATCAGCCCCAGCATTTT
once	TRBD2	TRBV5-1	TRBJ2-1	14	CASSLVLAGDEQFF	TGCGCCAGCAGCTTGGTCTTAGCGGGAGATGAGCAGTTCTTC
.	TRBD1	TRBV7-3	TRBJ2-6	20	CASSLRGPAGQGAGANVLTF	TGTGCCAGCAGCTTAAGAGGCCCAGCGGGACAGGGGGCTGGGGCCAACGTCCTGACTTTC
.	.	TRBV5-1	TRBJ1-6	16	CASLESIRDKNSPLHF	TGCGCCAGCCTAGAATCTATCCGGGACAAAAATTCACCCCTCCACTTT
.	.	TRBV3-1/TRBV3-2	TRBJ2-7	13	CASSQTRDGEQYF	TGTGCCAGCAGCCAAACCAGGGATGGGGAGCAGTACTTC
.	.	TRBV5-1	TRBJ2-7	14	CASSLDSQGYEQYF	TGCGCCAGCAGCTTGGACTCGCAGGGTTACGAGCAGTACTTC
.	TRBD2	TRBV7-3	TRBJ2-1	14	CASSSTSGSDEQFF	TGTGCCAGCAGCTCGACTAGCGGGAGCGATGAGCAGTTCTTC
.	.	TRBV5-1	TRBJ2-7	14	CASSGGTVFHEQYF	TGCGCCAGCAGCGGCGGGACGGTCTTCCACGAGCAGTACTTC
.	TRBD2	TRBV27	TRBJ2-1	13	CASSPGGWNEQFF	TGTGCCAGCAGCCCGGGGGGGTGGAATGAGCAGTTCTTC
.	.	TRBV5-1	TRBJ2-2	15	CASSPRTENTGELFF	TGCGCCAGCAGCCCCCGGACAGAAAACACCGGGGAGCTGTTTTTT
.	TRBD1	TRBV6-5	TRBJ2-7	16	CASSYEVPGGHYEQYF	TGTGCCAGCAGTTACGAGGTGCCAGGGGGCCACTACGAGCAGTACTTC
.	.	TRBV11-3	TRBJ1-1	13	CASSLGGNTEAFF	TGTGCCAGCAGCCTGGGGGGAAACACTGAAGCTTTCTTT
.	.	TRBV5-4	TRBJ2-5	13	CASSLRSERTQYF	TGTGCCAGCAGTCTTCGGTCCGAGCGGACCCAGTACTTC
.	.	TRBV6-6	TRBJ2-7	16	CASSYARRAGAGEQYF	TGTGCCAGCAGTTACGCACGTAGGGCAGGGGCAGGAGAGCAGTACTTC
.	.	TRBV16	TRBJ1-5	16	CASSPSYSIRNQPQHF	TGTGCCAGCAGCCCGTCATATAGCATCCGCAATCAGCCCCAGCATTTT
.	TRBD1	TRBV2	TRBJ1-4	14	CASRLQGANEKLFF	TGTGCCAGCAGGCTACAGGGGGCTAATGAAAAACTGTTTTTT
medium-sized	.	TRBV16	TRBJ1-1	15	CASSPPVGGNTEAFF	TGTGCCAGCAGCCCCCCGGTGGGGGGGAACACTGAAGCTTTCTTT
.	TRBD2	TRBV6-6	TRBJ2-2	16	CASIPGTSGNHGELFF	TGTGCCAGCATCCCTGGGACTAGCGGGAATCACGGGGAGCTGTTTTTT
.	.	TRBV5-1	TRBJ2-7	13	CASSLALEYEQYF	TGCGCCAGCAGCTTGGCCCTAGAGTACGAGCAGTACTTC
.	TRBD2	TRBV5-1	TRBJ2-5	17	CASSLATSGSMGKTQYF	TGCGCCAGCAGCTTGGCCACTAGCGGGAGTATGGGAAAGACCCAGTACTTC
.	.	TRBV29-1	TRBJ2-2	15	CSVEDHSQNTGELFF	TGCAGCGTTGAAGATCATTCCCAGAACACCGGGGAGCTGTTTTTT
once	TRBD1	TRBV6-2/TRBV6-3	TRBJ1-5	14	CASSYSTGNQPQHF	TGTGCCAGCAGTTACTCGACAGGGAATCAGCCCCAGCATTTT
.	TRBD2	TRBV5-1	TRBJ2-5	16	CASSPGVAGSQETQYF	TGCGCCAGCAGCCCCGGGGTAGCGGGGTCCCAAGAGACCCAGTACTTC
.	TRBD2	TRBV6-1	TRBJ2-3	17	CASSEIVTSGGADTQYF	TGTGCCAGCAGTGAAATTGTAACTAGCGGGGGGGCAGATACGCAGTATTTT
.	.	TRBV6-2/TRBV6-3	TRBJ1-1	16	CASSYSRRQLNTEAFF	TGTGCCAGCAGTTACTCGAGGCGGCAGTTGAACACTGAAGCTTTCTTT
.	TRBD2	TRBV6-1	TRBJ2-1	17	CASSEEALAGVLNEQFF	TGTGCCAGCAGTGAAGAGGCCCTAGCGGGAGTTCTCAATGAGCAGTTCTTC
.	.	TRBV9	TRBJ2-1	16	CASSSTTGSGYNEQFF	TGTGCCAGCAGCTCAACGACAGGCTCCGGCTACAATGAGCAGTTCTTC
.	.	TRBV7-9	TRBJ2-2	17	CASSLAAGRRNTGELFF	TGTGCCAGCAGCTTAGCGGCAGGGAGGAGGAACACCGGGGAGCTGTTTTTT
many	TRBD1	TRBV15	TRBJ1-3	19	CATSRALLGQGAVGNTIYF	TGTGCCACCAGCAGAGCATTGTTAGGACAGGGGGCGGTAGGAAACACCATATATTTT
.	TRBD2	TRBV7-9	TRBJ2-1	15	CASSLVGGAYNEQFF	TGTGCCAGCAGCCTAGTCGGGGGGGCCTACAATGAGCAGTTCTTC